This is a list of T cell receptor beta chains from one sample in a study of blood T cell repertoires in COVID-19. Some clones are missing from TCRdb's copy, which holds only in-frame ones; the method was immunoSEQ multiplex PCR. The sample yields approximately 230,000 clones, roughly 88% seen once. Sequenced material: peripheral blood. Receptors were obtained from a woman aged 40 to 50 who had recovered from COVID-19. Both conserved end residues are part of each CDR3. A row's size may be missing; if present it is once, few, many or a size class.

NA TRBJ2-5 TRBV7-7 CASSPYTRGETQYF
few TRBJ2-7 TRBV27 CASSFGRPPSYEQYF
NA TRBJ1-4 TRBV19 CASSRGATNEKLFF
NA TRBJ2-1 TRBV3-1/TRBV3-2 CASSQDRVVGNEQFF
NA TRBJ2-2 TRBV29-1 CSVARTMNTGELFF
NA TRBJ2-3 TRBV5-4 CASSLEMGGRAAMNTQYF
NA TRBJ1-1 TRBV6-2/TRBV6-3 CASSYSPGGTEAFF
NA TRBJ2-6 TRBV6-1 CASSEALRRGTGANVLTF
NA TRBJ1-2 TRBV6-2/TRBV6-3 CASSYSPMGGGYTF
NA TRBJ1-2 TRBV5-1 CASSLALARGYNNYGYTF
NA TRBJ2-3 TRBV11-3 CASSLDRLSSTDTQYF
NA TRBJ2-3 TRBV7-2 CASRSSGSTGTDTQYF
NA TRBJ2-7 TRBV9 CACLQVAYEQYF
NA TRBJ2-1 TRBV6-2/TRBV6-3 CASSYSRQNEQFF
NA TRBJ2-1 TRBV3-1/TRBV3-2 CASSREGQIYNEQFF
NA TRBJ2-1 TRBV19 CASKDRGGGSYNEQFF
NA TRBJ2-5 TRBV20-1 CSPKREVKQYF
NA TRBJ1-4 TRBV19 CASSIVAQGGEKLFF
NA TRBJ1-5 TRBV6-1 CASSEANRGYQPQHF
once TRBJ2-5 TRBV7-2 CASSLLAGGLETQYF
NA TRBJ2-5 TRBV18 CASSPLAGGGKETQYF
NA TRBJ2-3 TRBV4-3 CASSQGGLAGGLRDTQYF